This TCR beta chain was recovered during a study of cytomegalovirus exposure and HLA in healthy donors. It was with 60 Vbeta and 13 Jbeta primers that the PCR ran. Profiled with immunoSEQ multiplex PCR; TCRdb holds only in-frame clones, not every one. Counted here are 50,000 or so clones, roughly 71% occurring once; the ten biggest clones make up roughly 36%. This CDR3 has 13 amino acids. Germline CDR1 reads SNHLY; CDR2 reads FYNNEI. V lost 7 bases and J lost 6; bases outside the gene matches: 6. The TCR was taken from a man in his forties in good health and CMV-seropositive. The sample taken for sequencing was PBMCs. The chain is built from TRBV2 and TRBJ2-3; 8 bases map to TRBD2. The CDR3 reads CASKGGGFDTQYF. The CDR3, as DNA: TGTGCCAGCAAGGGCGGGGGGTTTGATACGCAGTATTTT.